The 8 T cell receptor beta chains reported below all come from one sample, sequenced in a study of T cells after yellow fever vaccination. TCRdb passed the 5' RACE reads through MiXCR, listing each CDR3 protein once. The repertoire consists of 300,000 to 400,000 distinct CDR3 sequences, with around an eighth occurring once and the leading ten covering more than 3%. The sequences come from CD4+ T cells sorted from PBMCs, collected 15 days after the yellow fever booster vaccination. The receptors here all came from a man younger than 30 who received the YFV17D yellow fever vaccine.

This clonotype was seen a handful of times. The chain couples TRBV6-6 to TRBJ1-3, with a possible D match to TRBD1 (6 bases). CDR3 length equals 14 residues. Germline values: CDR1 MNHNY, CDR2 SVGAGI (reference sequence). The ends were cut back, 6 bases at V and 4 bases at J, with 13 bases in the middle. The CDR3 DNA reads TGTGCCAGCAGGCCGGGACACCGAGGAAACACCATATATTTT. It yields the protein CASRPGHRGNTIYF.

The chain carries TRBV6-2 or TRBV6-3 and TRBJ2-1; TRBD2 is a possible D gene (6 bases). Trimming removed 6 bases from V and 0 bases from J, with 12 bases in between. Germline assignment: CDR1 MNHEY and CDR2 SVGEGT. This CDR3 contains 15 residues. The CDR3 sequence is CASRLTTSSYNEQFF. The DNA for the CDR3 is TGTGCCAGCAGACTCACGACTAGCTCCTACAATGAGCAGTTCTTC.

J is TRBJ2-1 and V is TRBV29-1; 8 bases align to TRBD2. V was clipped by 2 bases and J by 2 bases; unmatched bases: 8. This CDR3 has 16 amino acids. Germline V gene data show CDR1 as SQVTM and CDR2 as ANQGSEA. The CDR3 DNA reads as TGCAGCGTTGAAAAGGGGATAGCGGGGACCTACAATGAGCAGTTCTTC. This translates into CSVEKGIAGTYNEQFF.

This clonotype occurred many times. The chain combines TRBV29-1 with TRBJ2-5; perhaps TRBD2 as D (6 bases). The CDR3 length is 12 residues. Trimming pared 7 bases from V and 0 bases from J, leaving 9 bases between. Germline V lookup: CDR1 SQVTM, CDR2 ANQGSEA. DNA for the CDR3: TGCAGCGCGCTAGCGAACCAAGAGACCCAGTACTTC. Translated: CSALANQETQYF.

This clonotype has only a few counts. The V gene is TRBV12-3 or TRBV12-4, the J gene TRBJ1-6, with unresolved D. V was clipped by 1 base and J by 8 bases, with 9 bases between them. There are 14 residues in the CDR3. The CDR3 coding sequence is TGTGCCAGCAGTTTAGGGGTTAGGCATTCACCCCTCCACTTT. Translating it yields CASSLGVRHSPLHF.

The chain has TRBV10-2 and TRBJ2-7; D possibly corresponds to TRBD1 (6 bases). Deletions cut 5 bases from V and 4 bases from J, with 18 bases between. The germline gives CDR1 WSHSY, CDR2 SAAADI. This CDR3 is 15 amino acids long. Here the CDR3 reads CASSLDRHTGYEQYF. The CDR3 coding sequence is TGCGCCAGCAGTCTGGACAGACACACCGGGTACGAGCAGTACTTC.

In its sample, this clonotype was seen a few times. The chain couples TRBV7-8 to TRBJ1-5; tentatively, D is TRBD1 (6 bases). V lost 0 bases, J lost 5 bases, and 14 bases lay in between. Germline-derived CDR1 and CDR2 are SGHVS and FQNEAQ. There are 16 residues in the CDR3. Here the CDR3 reads CASSLANRVVDQPQHF. The DNA for the CDR3 is TGTGCCAGCAGCTTAGCGAACAGGGTGGTGGATCAGCCCCAGCATTTT.

This chain links TRBV2 with TRBJ2-7, with 8 bases that match TRBD1. The CDR3 length is 12 residues. Germline V lookup: CDR1 SNHLY, CDR2 FYNNEI. This CDR3 reads CASSESPDRGRV. For the CDR3, the DNA is TGTGCCAGCAGTGAAAGCCCCGACAGGGGAAGGGTC.